This T cell receptor beta chain was identified during a study of CD8+CD57+ T cells in acquired aplastic anemia. Study details: Average DNA yield from sorted CD4+ and CD8+ cells was approximately 3.2 ug. For CD4+ cells, healthy donors had an average of approximately 10 million reads. Findings and caveats of the study: The CD8+ Simpson's diversity of patients and controls was not significantly different. Patients had twenty-nine CD8+ CDR3 sequences in common with controls (the shared set).

CDR1 MNHNS and CDR2 SASEGT come from the germline V gene. This CDR3 is built from 14 residues. Between the trimmed V and J ends, which lost 10 bases and 6 bases, there was a span of 19 bases. The table lists this clonotype with many counts. The antigen remains unidentified. Genomic DNA, serving as template, underwent TCR beta VDJ and CDR3 profiling. A single record per CDR3 protein comes from TCRdb applying MiXCR to the reads. There are 350,000 to 450,000 distinct CDR3 sequences in the sample; 65% to 80% occur only once, and under 4.5% lies in the top ten. The TCR originated in a human donor in good health, serving as a control. Sequenced sample: sorted CD4+, CD8+, or CD8+CD57+ T cells (not recorded which) from PBMCs. The V and J genes are TRBV6-1 and TRBJ1-5; possibly TRBD1 for D (5 bases). This chain's CDR3 is CATYLGPGRQPQHF. In DNA form, the CDR3 reads TGTGCCACTTACTTAGGACCGGGACGTCAGCCCCAGCATTTT.